The TCR beta chain under discussion was sequenced for a study of T cell responses to AZD1222 COVID-19 vaccine. Clones were read by immunoSEQ multiplex PCR, and TCRdb kept only the in-frame ones, dropping some. Counted here are about 100,000 clones, roughly 86% occurring once; the ten biggest clones make up more than 8.5%. A word on this clone: Its antigen is not identified.

The V segment lost 6 bases and the J segment 9 bases; nucleotides outside the gene matches: 6. CDR1 and CDR2 (germline): MDHEN, SYDVKM. The CDR3 length is 14 residues. The study's findings and limits: Clonal diversity was possibly underestimated, and white British individuals and females predominated among donors.

Sequencing was performed on peripheral blood, taken 28 days after the second AZD1222 dose. The sequence was obtained from an adult who received the AZD1222 COVID-19 vaccine. This chain connects TRBV28 to TRBJ1-6; TRBD1 matches at 9 bases. This CDR3 is CASSLQGASSPLHF. CDR3 coding DNA: TGTGCCAGCAGCCTACAGGGGGCTAGTTCACCCCTCCACTTT.